The 10 T cell receptor beta chains in this list originate from one sample, sequenced in a study of cytomegalovirus exposure and HLA in healthy donors. 60 Vbeta and 13 Jbeta primers were used in PCR. Generated by immunoSEQ multiplex PCR, the TCRdb table keeps only in-frame clones and is missing some. The sample gives around 180,000 clones, 78% of which show up once; 4.5% to 7.5% is in the top ten. Specimen: PBMCs. Receptors were obtained from a woman in her thirties in good health and CMV-seropositive.

The chain links TRBV19 to TRBJ2-2; TRBD1 agrees at 10 bases. Looked up from germline, CDR1 is LNHDA and CDR2 is SQIVND (reference sequence). The CDR3 length is 20 residues. Losses at the gene ends were 0 bases for V and 6 bases for J; bases not matched to a gene: 16. This chain's CDR3 is CASSIDLVGDRGFKSGELFF. CDR3 DNA: TGTGCCAGTAGTATAGATCTTGTCGGGGACAGGGGCTTCAAATCCGGGGAGCTGTTTTTT.

The rearrangement uses TRBV21-1 and TRBJ1-4; the table assigns TRBD1, which was not confirmed against the DNA. TRBV21-1 is flagged as a pseudogene. The CDR3 sequence is 10 residues long. CDR3 sequence reads: CAGRNEKLFF. The CDR3 nucleotides read TGTGCCGGCCGAAATGAAAAACTGTTTTTT.

This clone was counted between two and nine times. The gene calls are TRBV20-1 and TRBJ2-7; TRBD1 is a possible D gene (5 bases). Germline V gene lookup returns CDR1 DFQATT and CDR2 SNEGSKA (reference sequence). The ends were cut back, 6 bases at V and 9 bases at J, with 15 bases in the middle. This CDR3 has 11 residues. CDR3 sequence (DNA): TGCAGTGCAGGAACCATGACAGTGCAGTACTTC. Translation: CSAGTMTVQYF.

The chain has TRBV4-2 and TRBJ2-2; 8 bases fit TRBD2. The ends lost 6 bases at V and 2 bases at J; junction bases unmatched: 11. The CDR3 spans 17 residues. The germline CDR1 and CDR2 sequences are LGHNA and YNFKEQ. The chain's CDR3 is CASSPTSGTSNTGELFF. DNA of the CDR3: TGTGCCAGCAGTCCCACCTCCGGGACTAGTAACACCGGGGAGCTGTTTTTT.

V usage is TRBV29-1 and J usage is TRBJ2-6; possibly TRBD2 for D (6 bases). Germline V lookup: CDR1 SQVTM, CDR2 ANQGSEA. V was clipped by 6 bases and J by 1 base, with 10 bases between them. There are 14 residues in the CDR3. In DNA, the CDR3 is TGCAGCGTCGAGCGGGCTTCTGGGGCCAACGTCCTGACTTTC. It is translated as CSVERASGANVLTF.

This chain's CDR3 is CAWSFSGGEYEQYF. The CDR3 DNA follows: TGTGCCTGGAGTTTCAGCGGGGGAGAATACGAGCAGTACTTC. J is TRBJ2-7 and V is TRBV30; 8 bases are shared with TRBD2. V was pared by 2 bases and J by 4 bases, with 7 bases of the junction left unmatched. This CDR3 contains 14 residues. The germline gives CDR1 GTSNPN, CDR2 SVGIG (reference sequence).

This clone was recorded once. The rearrangement links TRBV15 to TRBJ1-3; maybe TRBD1 (5 bases). Germline V CDR1 and CDR2: LNHNV, YYDKDF (reference sequence). Trimming removed 6 bases from V and 0 bases from J, with 12 bases in between. This CDR3 has 15 residues. CDR3 in amino acids: CATSPGGASGNTIYF. CDR3 coding DNA: TGTGCCACCAGTCCCGGTGGGGCCTCTGGAAACACCATATATTTT.

The chain is built from TRBV9 and TRBJ2-1; D is undetermined. Germline V gives CDR1 SGDLS, CDR2 YYNGEE. V was clipped by 4 bases and J by 5 bases, with 10 bases between them. This CDR3 region has 13 residues. The CDR3 sequence is CASSLRSHNEQFF. For the CDR3, the DNA is TGTGCCAGCAGCCTACGTTCTCACAATGAGCAGTTCTTC.

The V call is TRBV12-5, the J call TRBJ2-1, with TRBD1 identical over 7 bases. Germline V gives CDR1 LGHNT, CDR2 FRNRAP. The V segment lost 6 bases and the J segment 0 bases; nucleotides outside the gene matches: 8. This CDR3 has 16 residues. Written as DNA, the CDR3 is TGTGCTAGTGGCACAGGGGTCTCCAGCTCCTACAATGAGCAGTTCTTC. Encoded protein: CASGTGVSSSYNEQFF.

This chain links TRBV7-2 with TRBJ2-1; TRBD2 matches at 12 bases. V shed 1 base, J shed 6 bases, and the junction held 4 bases outside the gene matches. The CDR3 has 16 residues. Germline CDR1 reads SGHTA; CDR2 reads FQGNSA. CDR3 DNA sequence: TGTGCCAGCAGCTTAGTTTCTAGCGGGGGGGCCAATGAGCAGTTCTTC. Amino acid sequence: CASSLVSSGGANEQFF. Combining the CDR3 with reference TRBV7-2 and TRBJ2-1 gives the whole variable domain GAGVSQSPSNKVTEKGKDVELRCDPISGHTALYWYRQSLGQGLEFLIYFQGNSAPDKSGLPSDRFSAERTGGSVSTLTIQRTQQEDSAVYLCASSLVSSGGANEQFFGPGTRLTVL.